A single sample is the source of the 25 T cell receptor beta chains below, sequenced in a study of blood T cell repertoires in COVID-19. Generated by immunoSEQ multiplex PCR, the TCRdb table keeps only in-frame clones and is missing some. The sample lists around 75,000 clones, 70% to 80% seen once, with 5.4% in the top ten. The sample comprised peripheral blood. The receptors were sampled from an elderly woman with active or convalescent COVID-19.

The V gene is TRBV7-2, the J gene TRBJ1-3, with TRBD1 matching over 8 bases. Looked up from germline, CDR1 is SGHTA and CDR2 is FQGNSA. This CDR3 spans 14 amino acids. The ends lost 4 bases at V and 4 bases at J; junction bases unmatched: 3. CDR3 in DNA: TGTGCCAGCAGCTCAGGACAGGGAGGAAACACCATATATTTT. Residues: CASSSGQGGNTIYF.

The count of this clone is one. J is TRBJ1-2 and V is TRBV6-5; possible D gene TRBD1, 5 bases. Trimming took 2 bases from V and 4 from J, leaving 14 bases between them. Germline assignment: CDR1 MNHEY and CDR2 SVGAGI. This CDR3 is 15 amino acids long. CDR3 DNA: TGTGCCAGCAGTTACCGCCCAGTGGGGCTCTATGGCTACACCTTC. It translates to CASSYRPVGLYGYTF.

This clone was seen a few times. The V and J genes are TRBV6-2 or TRBV6-3 and TRBJ1-5; D uncertain. V was shortened by 1 base and J by 4 bases, with 5 bases between the two germline ends. Germline V CDR1 and CDR2: MNHEY, SVGEGT. The CDR3 covers 13 residues. The CDR3 region has the DNA TGTGCCAGCAGTTACTTCGAGAATCAGCCCCAGCATTTT. Its protein product is CASSYFENQPQHF.

Many counts were recorded for this clone. The rearrangement uses TRBV27 and TRBJ2-1, with a weak D call TRBD2 (5 bases). From germline, CDR1 is MNHEY and CDR2 SMNVEV (reference sequence). V lost 5 bases and J lost 0, with 11 bases in between. The CDR3 is 15 residues long. The CDR3 coding sequence is TGTGCCAGCAGTCTCGGCGGGCCCTCCTACAATGAGCAGTTCTTC. Translated, it gives CASSLGGPSYNEQFF.

On this clone itself: This sample includes further DNA sequences coding for the same CDR3. The chain recombines TRBV6-2 or TRBV6-3 with TRBJ2-3; 10 bases are shared with TRBD1. Looked up from germline, CDR1 is MNHEY and CDR2 is SVGEGT. CDR3 length equals 16 residues. Germline trimming cut 6 bases from V and 0 bases from J; bases unmatched to any gene: 6. The CDR3 reads CASSPGTGASTDTQYF. The DNA of the CDR3 is TGTGCCAGCAGCCCAGGGACAGGGGCCAGCACAGATACGCAGTATTTT.

This clone is categorized as medium-sized. The chain couples TRBV7-6 to TRBJ2-3; 8 bases map to TRBD2. The CDR3 runs 16 residues. Germline CDR1 is SGHVS and CDR2 is FNYEAQ. Losses at the gene ends were 0 bases for V and 0 bases for J; bases not matched to a gene: 2. CDR3 DNA sequence: TGTGCCAGCAGCTTAGCTGCGGGGGGTAGCACAGATACGCAGTATTTT. Encoded protein: CASSLAAGGSTDTQYF.

This clone occurred a few times. This sequence joins TRBV6-7 and TRBJ2-3; D is possibly TRBD2 (5 bases). TRBV6-7 qualifies as an ORF whose function is uncertain. Trimming took off 6 bases at V and 3 bases at J, with 19 bases between the two ends. CDR3 size: 16 residues. CDR3 bases: TGTGCCAGCAGCCACGGAAGGGTGGGAGTAACAGATACGCAGTATTTT. It is translated as CASSHGRVGVTDTQYF.

The chain recombines TRBV6-5 with TRBJ2-3; D perhaps matches TRBD1 (6 bases). The CDR3 spans 16 residues. Germline V CDR1 and CDR2: MNHEY, SVGAGI. Between the trimmed V and J ends, which lost 2 bases and 3 bases, there was a span of 15 bases. Written as DNA, the CDR3 is TGTGCCAGCAGTTACGACACGACAGGCCGGACAGATACGCAGTATTTT. Its translation is CASSYDTTGRTDTQYF.

V is TRBV12-3 or TRBV12-4 and J is TRBJ1-5, with a possible D match to TRBD1 (5 bases). Trimming removed 2 bases from V and 7 bases from J, with 9 bases in between. The CDR3 has 13 amino acids. In DNA form, the CDR3 reads TGTGCCAGCAGTTTAACAGGAGAACAGCCCCAGCATTTT. This sequence encodes CASSLTGEQPQHF.

The chain employs TRBV24-1 and TRBJ2-5; D ambiguous. This CDR3 spans 13 amino acids. V lost 2 bases, J lost 5 bases, and 8 bases lay in between. The germline V gene encodes CDR1 KGHDR and CDR2 SFDVKD. The CDR3 sequence is CATSDSTRETQYF. CDR3 coding DNA: TGTGCCACCAGTGATTCGACTCGGGAGACCCAGTACTTC.

The chain uses TRBV30 and TRBJ1-1; no reliable D call. Germline V gives CDR1 GTSNPN, CDR2 SVGIG (reference sequence). V was trimmed by 3 bases and J by 0 bases, leaving 11 bases between them. CDR3 size: 14 residues. CDR3: CAWRSGRLNTEAFF. The CDR3, as DNA: TGTGCCTGGAGATCAGGCAGGTTGAACACTGAAGCTTTCTTT.

This rearrangement joins TRBV24-1 to TRBJ1-3; 8 nucleotides agree with TRBD1. V lost 11 bases and J lost 3; bases outside the gene matches: 2. The CDR3 covers 12 residues. CDR1 is KGHDR, CDR2 SFDVKD, per germline. CDR3 DNA: TGTGCCATGGACAGGGTTGGAAACACCATATATTTT. It yields the protein CAMDRVGNTIYF.

The chain couples TRBV20-1 to TRBJ2-5, with D possibly TRBD2 on 5 matching bases. CDR3 length equals 14 residues. Germline CDR1 reads DFQATT; CDR2 reads SNEGSKA (reference sequence). Trimming removed 3 bases from V and 3 bases from J, with 14 bases in between. The CDR3 DNA sequence: TGCAGTGCTAGTTCGGGGTGGTACGAAGAGACCCAGTACTTC. Amino acids: CSASSGWYEETQYF.

The chain combines TRBV27 with TRBJ1-3, with unresolved D. The ends were cut back, 4 bases at V and 0 bases at J, with 13 bases in the middle. CDR1 is MNHEY, CDR2 SMNVEV, per germline (reference sequence). The CDR3 length is 16 residues. CDR3 DNA: TGTGCCAGCAGTTCTCCCGCGTCGCCCTCTGGAAACACCATATATTTT. Encoded protein: CASSSPASPSGNTIYF.

This chain connects TRBV10-3 to TRBJ2-1, with a tentative D call TRBD2 (6 bases). The CDR3 consists of 15 residues. Trimming removed 0 bases at V and 6 bases at J, with 12 bases between. Germline values: CDR1 ENHRY, CDR2 SYGVKD. The chain's CDR3 is CAISESEGWGNEQFF. The CDR3, as DNA: TGTGCCATCAGTGAGTCGGAGGGTTGGGGCAATGAGCAGTTCTTC.

The chain joins TRBV18 to TRBJ1-5; D is uncertain. The CDR3 runs 15 residues. Trimming stripped 3 bases from V and 0 bases from J, with 9 bases between. Germline lookup yields CDR1 KGHSH and CDR2 LQKENI. The CDR3 nucleotides are TGTGCCAGCTCACCCAATCGGGGTAGCAATCAGCCCCAGCATTTT. Translated, it gives CASSPNRGSNQPQHF.

The rearrangement joins TRBV6-2 or TRBV6-3 to TRBJ1-1; 7 bases map to TRBD1. CDR3 length: 15 amino acids. J gave up 4 bases and V 2 bases, and 7 bases lay outside the gene matches. Germline CDR1 reads MNHEY; CDR2 reads SVGEGT. This CDR3 reads CASSYALQGRTEAFF. DNA for the CDR3: TGTGCCAGCAGTTACGCATTACAGGGGCGCACTGAAGCTTTCTTT.

In this sample, this clone turned up a few times. V is TRBV4-1 and J is TRBJ2-1, with D possibly TRBD2 on 5 matching bases. Germline V gives CDR1 MGHRA, CDR2 YSYEKL. Trimming took off 2 bases at V and 2 bases at J, with 13 bases between the two ends. The CDR3 is 16 residues long. The CDR3 DNA reads as TGCGCCAGCAGCCAACCGGCGGGCCCGACCTACAATGAGCAGTTCTTC. It codes for CASSQPAGPTYNEQFF.

The J gene is TRBJ1-2, the V gene TRBV15; D unresolved. Between the trimmed V and J ends, which lost 0 bases and 4 bases, there was a span of 9 bases. This CDR3 comprises 14 residues. CDR1 is LNHNV and CDR2 is YYDKDF in the germline V gene (reference sequence). The CDR3 nucleotides read TGTGCCACCAGCAGAGATCACAGTCCCTATGGCTACACCTTC. Amino acid sequence: CATSRDHSPYGYTF.

V and J are TRBV30 and TRBJ2-7; D might be TRBD1 (6 bases). CDR1 is GTSNPN and CDR2 is SVGIG in the germline V gene (reference sequence). V gave up 4 bases and J gave up 3 bases, with 16 bases separating them. The CDR3 has 14 residues. CDR3 amino acids: CAWMGKGQLYEQYF. In DNA, the CDR3 is TGTGCCTGGATGGGCAAAGGACAGCTCTACGAGCAGTACTTC.

This rearrangement joins TRBV6-5 to TRBJ1-1, with D hard to call. Germline lookup yields CDR1 MNHEY and CDR2 SVGAGI. The CDR3 spans 13 residues. The V gene lost 3 bases and the J gene lost 1 base, with 6 bases spanning the gap. CDR3 nucleotides: TGTGCCAGCAGTTATAGTAAGAACACTGAAGCTTTCTTT. Protein product: CASSYSKNTEAFF.

CDR3 DNA: TGTGCCAGTCAAAAGGGGGTATCTAACACAGATACGCAGTATTTT. It translates to CASQKGVSNTDTQYF. The genes are TRBV19 and TRBJ2-3, with D possibly being TRBD1 (6 bases). Trimming stripped 8 bases from V and 2 bases from J, with 17 bases between. CDR1 LNHDA and CDR2 SQIVND come from the germline V gene (reference sequence). CDR3 size: 15 residues.

The chain recombines TRBV5-1 with TRBJ2-1; 9 bases are shared with TRBD2. CDR3 length equals 14 residues. CDR1 and CDR2 (germline): SGHRS, YFSETQ. V was clipped by 0 bases and J by 9 bases; unmatched bases: 4. CDR3 amino acids: CASSLGTSVVEQFF. CDR3 nucleotide sequence: TGCGCCAGCAGCTTGGGGACTAGCGTGGTTGAGCAGTTCTTC.

The sample holds one count of this clone. The chain is built from TRBV5-1 and TRBJ2-7, with 7 bases that match TRBD2. Per germline, CDR1 SGHRS and CDR2 YFSETQ. The CDR3 is 18 amino acids. Germline trimming cut 0 bases from V and 3 bases from J; bases unmatched to any gene: 15. The CDR3 is CASSLVAGGSVGNYEQYF. The CDR3 DNA reads as TGCGCCAGCAGCTTGGTCGCGGGCGGGAGCGTGGGAAACTACGAGCAGTACTTC. Full variable domain (missing parts from reference TRBV5-1 and TRBJ2-7): KAGVTQTPRYLIKTRGQQVTLSCSPISGHRSVSWYQQTPGQGLQFLFEYFSETQRNKGNFPGRFSGRQFSNSRSEMNVSTLELGDSALYLCASSLVAGGSVGNYEQYFGPGTRLTVT.

The table lists this clone with a count of one. This sequence joins TRBV12-5 and TRBJ2-1; 13 bases fit TRBD2. Germline V gene sequence: CDR1 LGHNT, CDR2 FRNRAP. J gave up 9 bases and V 5 bases, and 10 bases lay outside the gene matches. The CDR3 is 16 amino acids. The CDR3 DNA follows: TGTGCTAGTGGTCTAGGACTAGCGGGAGTATCCGGTGAGCAGTTCTTC. Protein sequence: CASGLGLAGVSGEQFF. The full variable domain, in which reference TRBV12-5 and TRBJ2-1 provide the parts outside the CDR3, is DARVTQTPRHKVTEMGQEVTMRCQPILGHNTVFWYRQTMMQGLELLAYFRNRAPLDDSGMPKDRFSAEMPDATLATLKIQPSEPRDSAVYFCASGLGLAGVSGEQFFGPGTRLTVL.